This is a list of T cell receptor beta chains from one sample in a study of shared clonotypes between healthy human individuals. Clones were read by immunoSEQ multiplex PCR, and TCRdb kept only the in-frame ones, dropping some. The data show roughly 2.5 million clones, around nine tenths seen once. The source material was naive CD4+ T cells sorted from blood. Receptor source: a man between 18 and 35 years old in good health. The CDR3 runs from the conserved cysteine through the conserved F or W.

v_gene	j_gene	CDR3aa
TRBV30	TRBJ2-7	CAWSVGGSYEQYF
TRBV7-2	TRBJ2-3	CASSVRRADTQYF
TRBV6-1	TRBJ2-5	CASTRTGGAETQYF
TRBV19	TRBJ2-7	CASSRSTGPGGFYEQYF
TRBV27	TRBJ2-7	CASRQPTGSYEQYF
TRBV7-9	TRBJ1-2	CASSRDSGTGNGYTF
TRBV29-1	TRBJ2-5	CSVGGWAGQETQYF
TRBV30	TRBJ1-2	CAWEESFPYGYTF
TRBV2	TRBJ2-2	CASRRDRVDTGELFF
TRBV5-1	TRBJ2-1	CASSLEREWFHNEQFF